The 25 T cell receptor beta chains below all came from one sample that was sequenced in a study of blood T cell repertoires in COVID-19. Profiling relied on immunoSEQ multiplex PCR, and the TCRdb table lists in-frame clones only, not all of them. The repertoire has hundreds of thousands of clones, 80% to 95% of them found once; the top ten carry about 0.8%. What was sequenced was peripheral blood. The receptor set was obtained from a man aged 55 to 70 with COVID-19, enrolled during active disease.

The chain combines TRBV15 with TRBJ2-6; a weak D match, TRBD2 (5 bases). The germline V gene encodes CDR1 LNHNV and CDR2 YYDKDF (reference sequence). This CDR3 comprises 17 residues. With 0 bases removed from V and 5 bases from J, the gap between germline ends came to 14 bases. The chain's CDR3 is CATSRDDWEKRANVLTF. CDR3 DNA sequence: TGTGCCACCAGCAGAGATGACTGGGAGAAGCGGGCCAACGTCCTGACTTTC.

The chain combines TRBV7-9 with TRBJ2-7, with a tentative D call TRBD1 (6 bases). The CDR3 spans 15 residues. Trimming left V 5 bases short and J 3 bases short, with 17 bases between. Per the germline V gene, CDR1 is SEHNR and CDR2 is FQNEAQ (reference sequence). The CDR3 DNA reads TGTGCCAGCAGCCCTCGGGGCAGGGGAATCTACGAGCAGTACTTC. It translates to CASSPRGRGIYEQYF.

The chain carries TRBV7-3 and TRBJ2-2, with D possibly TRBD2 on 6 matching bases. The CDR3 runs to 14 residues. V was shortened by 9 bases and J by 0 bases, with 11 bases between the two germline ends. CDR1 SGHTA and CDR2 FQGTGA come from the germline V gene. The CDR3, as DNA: TGTGCCAGTCGGGGGACGGCGAACACCGGGGAGCTGTTTTTT. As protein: CASRGTANTGELFF.

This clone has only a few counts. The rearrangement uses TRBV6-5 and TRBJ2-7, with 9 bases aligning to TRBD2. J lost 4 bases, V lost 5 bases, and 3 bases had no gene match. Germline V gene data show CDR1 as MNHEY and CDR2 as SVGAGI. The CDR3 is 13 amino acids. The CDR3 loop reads CASSQTSGYEQYF. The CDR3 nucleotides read TGTGCCAGCAGTCAGACTAGCGGTTACGAGCAGTACTTC.

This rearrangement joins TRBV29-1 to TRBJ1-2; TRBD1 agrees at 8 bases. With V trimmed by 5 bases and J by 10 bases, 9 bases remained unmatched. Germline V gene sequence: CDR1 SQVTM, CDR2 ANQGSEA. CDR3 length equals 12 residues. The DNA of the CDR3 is TGCAGCGTTCGACAGGGGAGGGTGGCCTACACCTTC. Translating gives CSVRQGRVAYTF.

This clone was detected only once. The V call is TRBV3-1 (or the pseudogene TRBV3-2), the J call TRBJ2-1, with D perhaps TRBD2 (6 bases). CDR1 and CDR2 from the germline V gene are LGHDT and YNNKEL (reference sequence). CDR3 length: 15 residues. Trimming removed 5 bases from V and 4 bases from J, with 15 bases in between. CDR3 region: CASSLLGTQYNEQFF. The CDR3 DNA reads TGTGCCAGCAGCTTACTCGGGACTCAATACAATGAGCAGTTCTTC.

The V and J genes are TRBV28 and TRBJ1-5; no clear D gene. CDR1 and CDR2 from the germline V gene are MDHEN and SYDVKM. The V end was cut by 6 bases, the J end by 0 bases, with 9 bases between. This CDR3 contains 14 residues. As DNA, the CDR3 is TGTGCCAGCAGCACTCATCTTAGCAATCAGCCCCAGCATTTT. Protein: CASSTHLSNQPQHF. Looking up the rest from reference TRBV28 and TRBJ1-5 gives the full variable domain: DVKVTQSSRYLVKRTGEKVFLECVQDMDHENMFWYRQDPGLGLRLIYFSYDVKMKEKGDIPEGYSVSREKKERFSLILESASTNQTSMYLCASSTHLSNQPQHFGDGTRLSIL.

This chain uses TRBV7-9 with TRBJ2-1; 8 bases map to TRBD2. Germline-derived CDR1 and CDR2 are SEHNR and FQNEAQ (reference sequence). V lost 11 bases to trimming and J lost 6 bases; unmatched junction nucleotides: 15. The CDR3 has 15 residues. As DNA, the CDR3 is TGTGCCTCACTCCCACTAGCGGATAGCCCCAATGAGCAGTTCTTC. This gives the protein CASLPLADSPNEQFF.

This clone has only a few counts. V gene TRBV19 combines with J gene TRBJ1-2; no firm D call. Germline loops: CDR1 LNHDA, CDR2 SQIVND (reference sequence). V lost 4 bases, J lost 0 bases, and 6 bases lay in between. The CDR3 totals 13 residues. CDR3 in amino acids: CASSRGTNYGYTF. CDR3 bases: TGTGCCAGTAGTAGAGGTACTAACTATGGCTACACCTTC.

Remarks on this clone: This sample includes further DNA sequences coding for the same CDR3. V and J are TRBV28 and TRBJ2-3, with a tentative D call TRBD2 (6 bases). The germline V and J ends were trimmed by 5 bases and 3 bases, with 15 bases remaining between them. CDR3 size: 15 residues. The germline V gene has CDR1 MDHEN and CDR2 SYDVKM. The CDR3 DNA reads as TGTGCCAGCAGTCCGGGGACCGGGGGAACAGATACGCAGTATTTT. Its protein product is CASSPGTGGTDTQYF.

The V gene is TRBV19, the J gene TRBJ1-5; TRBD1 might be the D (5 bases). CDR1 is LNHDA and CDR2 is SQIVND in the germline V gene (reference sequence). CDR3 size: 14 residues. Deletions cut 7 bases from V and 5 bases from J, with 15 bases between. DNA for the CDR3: TGTGCCAGTACACGTCAGGGAAGCTATCAGCCCCAGCATTTT. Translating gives CASTRQGSYQPQHF.

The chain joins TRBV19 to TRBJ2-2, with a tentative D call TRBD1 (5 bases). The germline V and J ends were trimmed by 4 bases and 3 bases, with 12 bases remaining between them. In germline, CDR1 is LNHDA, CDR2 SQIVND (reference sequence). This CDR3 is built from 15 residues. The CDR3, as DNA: TGTGCCAGTAGTACGACAGCATCTTACACCGGGGAGCTGTTTTTT. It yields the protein CASSTTASYTGELFF.

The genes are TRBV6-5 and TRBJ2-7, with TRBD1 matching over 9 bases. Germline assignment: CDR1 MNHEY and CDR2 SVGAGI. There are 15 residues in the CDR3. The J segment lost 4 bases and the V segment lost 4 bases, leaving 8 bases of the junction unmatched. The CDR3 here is CASSSPGQGSYEQYF. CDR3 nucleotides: TGTGCCAGCAGTTCACCGGGACAGGGTTCTTACGAGCAGTACTTC.

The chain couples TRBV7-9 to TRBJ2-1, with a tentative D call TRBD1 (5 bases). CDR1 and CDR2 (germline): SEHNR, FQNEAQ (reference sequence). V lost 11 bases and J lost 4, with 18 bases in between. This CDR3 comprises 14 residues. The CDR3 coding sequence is TGTGCCCTCACGACAGCTATTTCTTACAATGAGCAGTTCTTC. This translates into CALTTAISYNEQFF. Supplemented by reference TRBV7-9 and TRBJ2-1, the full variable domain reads DTGVSQNPRHKITKRGQNVTFRCDPISEHNRLYWYRQTLGQGPEFLTYFQNEAQLEKSRLLSDRFSAERPKGSFSTLEIQRTEQGDSAMYLCALTTAISYNEQFFGPGTRLTVL.

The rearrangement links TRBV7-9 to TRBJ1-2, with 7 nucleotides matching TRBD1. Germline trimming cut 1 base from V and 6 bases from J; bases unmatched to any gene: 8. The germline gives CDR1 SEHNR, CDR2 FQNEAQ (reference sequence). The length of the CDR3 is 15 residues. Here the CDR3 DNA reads TGTGCCAGCAGCTTAGAACGGACAGGACAAAATGGCTACACCTTC. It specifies CASSLERTGQNGYTF.

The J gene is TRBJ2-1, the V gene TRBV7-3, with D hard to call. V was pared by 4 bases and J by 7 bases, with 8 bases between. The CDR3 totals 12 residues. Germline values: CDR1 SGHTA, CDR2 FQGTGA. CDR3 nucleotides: TGTGCCAGCAGCTCTGGCTGGAATGAGCAGTTCTTC. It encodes CASSSGWNEQFF.

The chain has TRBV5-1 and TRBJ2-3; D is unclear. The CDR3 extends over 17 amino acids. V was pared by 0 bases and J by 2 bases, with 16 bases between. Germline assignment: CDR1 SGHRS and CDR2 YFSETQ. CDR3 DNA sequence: TGCGCCAGCAGCTTGGTCGTGTACAGTCCTGTCACAGATACGCAGTATTTT. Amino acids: CASSLVVYSPVTDTQYF.

Here the CDR3 reads CASSFPKGNEQFF. The CDR3, as DNA: TGTGCCAGCAGTTTCCCAAAGGGGAATGAGCAGTTCTTC. The J gene is TRBJ2-1, the V gene TRBV12-3 or TRBV12-4; possibly TRBD1 for D (5 bases). CDR3 length: 13 amino acids. The V gene lost 3 bases and the J gene lost 7 bases, with 10 bases spanning the gap.

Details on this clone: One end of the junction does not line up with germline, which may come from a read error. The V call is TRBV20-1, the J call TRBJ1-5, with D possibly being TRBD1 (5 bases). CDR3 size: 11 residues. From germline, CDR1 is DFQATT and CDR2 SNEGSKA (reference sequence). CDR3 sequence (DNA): TGCAGTGTTAGAGGGGACTATTACCAGCATTTT. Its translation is CSVRGDYYQHF.

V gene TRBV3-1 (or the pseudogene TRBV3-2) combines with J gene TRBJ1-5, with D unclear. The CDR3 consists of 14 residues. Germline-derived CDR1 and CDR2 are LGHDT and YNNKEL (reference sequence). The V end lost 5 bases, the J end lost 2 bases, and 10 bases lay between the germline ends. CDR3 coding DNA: TGTGCCAGCAGCTCTAGTCACGGCAATCAGCCCCAGCATTTT. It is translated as CASSSSHGNQPQHF.

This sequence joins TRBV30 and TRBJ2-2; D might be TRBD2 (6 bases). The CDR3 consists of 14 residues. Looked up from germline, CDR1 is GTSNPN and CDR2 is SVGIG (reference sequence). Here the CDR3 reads CAQRRGGNTGELFF. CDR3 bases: TGTGCTCAGCGGCGGGGAGGTAACACCGGGGAGCTGTTTTTT.

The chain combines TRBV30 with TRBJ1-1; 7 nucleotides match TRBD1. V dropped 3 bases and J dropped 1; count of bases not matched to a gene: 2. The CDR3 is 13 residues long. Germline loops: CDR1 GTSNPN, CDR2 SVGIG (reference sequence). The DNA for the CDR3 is TGTGCCTGGAGGGGGACAGAGAACACTGAAGCTTTCTTT. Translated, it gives CAWRGTENTEAFF.

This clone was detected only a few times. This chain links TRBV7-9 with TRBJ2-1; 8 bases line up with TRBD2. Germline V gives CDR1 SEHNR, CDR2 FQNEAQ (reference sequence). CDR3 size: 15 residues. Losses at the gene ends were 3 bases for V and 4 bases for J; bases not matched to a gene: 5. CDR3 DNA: TGTGCCAGCAGCTTGCCGGGACTAGGATACAATGAGCAGTTCTTC. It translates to CASSLPGLGYNEQFF.

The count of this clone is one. The CDR3 sequence: CASSQWGQLGVYQPQHF. CDR3 DNA: TGCGCCAGCAGCCAATGGGGACAGCTAGGGGTGTATCAGCCCCAGCATTTT. The rearrangement links TRBV4-1 to TRBJ1-5, with TRBD1 identical over 7 bases. Losses at the gene ends were 2 bases for V and 5 bases for J; bases not matched to a gene: 12. Germline V lookup: CDR1 MGHRA, CDR2 YSYEKL. The CDR3 is 17 residues long.

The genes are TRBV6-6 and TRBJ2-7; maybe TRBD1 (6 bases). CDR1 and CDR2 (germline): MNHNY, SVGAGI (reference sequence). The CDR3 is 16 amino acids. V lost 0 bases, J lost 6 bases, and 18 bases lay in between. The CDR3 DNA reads TGTGCCAGCAGTTACTCACAGGGATCTTCCCTTTCCGAGCAGTACTTC. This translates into CASSYSQGSSLSEQYF.